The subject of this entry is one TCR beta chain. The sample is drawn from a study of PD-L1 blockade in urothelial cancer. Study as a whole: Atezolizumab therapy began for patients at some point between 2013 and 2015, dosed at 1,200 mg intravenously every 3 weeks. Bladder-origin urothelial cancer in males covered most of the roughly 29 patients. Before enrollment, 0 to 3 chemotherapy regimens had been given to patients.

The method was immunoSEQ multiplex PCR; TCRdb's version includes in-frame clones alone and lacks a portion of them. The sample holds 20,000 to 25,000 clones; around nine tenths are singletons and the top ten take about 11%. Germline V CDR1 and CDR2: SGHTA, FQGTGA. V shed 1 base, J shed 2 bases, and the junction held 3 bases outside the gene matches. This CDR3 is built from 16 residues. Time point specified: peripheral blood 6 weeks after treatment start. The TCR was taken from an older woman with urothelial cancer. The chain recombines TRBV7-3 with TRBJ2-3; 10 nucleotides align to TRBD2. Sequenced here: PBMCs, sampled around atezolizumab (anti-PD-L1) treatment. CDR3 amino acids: CASSLIAGGITDTQYF. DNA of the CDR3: TGTGCCAGCAGCTTAATAGCGGGGGGAATCACAGATACGCAGTATTTT.